Frequency places the clone carrying this T cell receptor (beta chain) as medium-sized. Its specificity is not known. This record comes from a study of CXCR3-negative and CXCR3-positive naive CD8 T cells. Study outcomes and limitations: Hydrophobicity of TRB CDR3s was greater in CXCR3-positive naive cells than in CXCR3-negative naive cells. Diversity proved comparably high across both naive subsets and much lower in memory CD8+ cells. TRBV-TRBJ usage was similar across naive CXCR3 subsets but distinct in memory cells.

The CDR3 has 14 amino acids. Per the germline V gene, CDR1 is MNHEY and CDR2 is SVGEGT. It was by 5' RACE with UMI labels that the TRB cDNA libraries were prepared. TCRdb reanalyzed the 5' RACE reads, giving one entry per CDR3 protein sequence and no DNA. Its table records thousands of distinct CDR3 sequences. More than 250,000 cells per CD8+ T cell subset were flow-sorted in triplicate. The receptor comes from a human donor in good health. Some clones in this sample may be carry-over from other donors' samples. Sample: naive CXCR3- CD8+ T cells from blood. As for subset: CD45RO-CCR7+CD27+CD95- naive CD8+ T cells lacking CXCR3 (TNR3-). This chain links TRBV6-2 or TRBV6-3 with TRBJ1-5. Here the CDR3 reads CASSYGVGGQPQHF.